The source of this T cell receptor beta chain is a study of post-analysis software for immune sequencing data. Study as a whole: Patients with relapsing-remitting, secondary progressive and progressive-relapsing multiple sclerosis courses were all represented.

V lost 6 bases and J 5 bases, leaving 19 bases between the germline ends. This CDR3 spans 15 amino acids. Germline assignment: CDR1 MNHEY and CDR2 SVGAGI. Regarding the study as a whole: The study found TRBV5-6, TRBV5-1 and TRBV20-1 among roughly 5 TRBV segments more frequent in patients than controls.

The TCR beta cDNA libraries carried unique molecular identifiers. The yield from about 1 to 10 million T cells was roughly 0.5 million cDNA molecules in total. One entry per CDR3 protein, called by TCRdb with MiXCR from the PCR reads. The table records over 300,000 distinct CDR3 sequences, 30% to 45% of them present only once. Details on this clonotype: Its specificity is unknown.

The J gene is TRBJ2-5, the V gene TRBV6-5, with D perhaps TRBD1 (6 bases). Specimen: blood. The receptor comes from a girl aged 5-17 years with multiple sclerosis. As DNA, the CDR3 is TGTGCCAGCAGACTCACAACAGGGCTGGGGGAGACCCAGTACTTC. This sequence encodes CASRLTTGLGETQYF.